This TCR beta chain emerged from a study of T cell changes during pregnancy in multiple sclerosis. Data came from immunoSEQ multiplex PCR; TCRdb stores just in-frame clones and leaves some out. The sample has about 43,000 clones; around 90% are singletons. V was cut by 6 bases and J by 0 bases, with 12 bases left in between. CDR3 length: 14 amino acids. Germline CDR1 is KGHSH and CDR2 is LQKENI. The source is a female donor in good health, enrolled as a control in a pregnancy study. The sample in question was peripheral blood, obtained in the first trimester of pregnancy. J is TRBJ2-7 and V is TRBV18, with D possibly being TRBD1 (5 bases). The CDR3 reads CASSRTSDSYEQYF. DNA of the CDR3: TGTGCCAGCTCTCGGACATCCGACTCCTACGAGCAGTACTTC.